The 27 T cell receptor beta chains listed next were all sequenced from one sample in a study of blood T cell repertoires in COVID-19. Profiling relied on immunoSEQ multiplex PCR, and the TCRdb table lists in-frame clones only, not all of them. The sample holds about 73,000 clones, around 83% seen once. The sample was peripheral blood. These receptors all stem from a woman in her sixties or seventies with acute or convalescent COVID-19.

This clone was seen only once. This chain links TRBV9 with TRBJ1-5; D might be TRBD1 (6 bases). Germline loops: CDR1 SGDLS, CDR2 YYNGEE. CDR3 size: 14 residues. With 3 bases removed from V and 4 bases from J, the gap between germline ends came to 11 bases. This chain's CDR3 is CASSAGHGNQPQHF. DNA of the CDR3: TGTGCCAGCAGCGCGGGACACGGTAATCAGCCCCAGCATTTT.

The rearrangement joins TRBV9 to TRBJ2-3; 15 bases are a match to TRBD2. Trimming at V came to 3 bases and at J to 5 bases, leaving 7 bases not matched to a gene. From germline, CDR1 is SGDLS and CDR2 YYNGEE. CDR3 length equals 17 residues. This CDR3 reads CASSDGLAGGQGDTQYF. For the CDR3, the DNA is TGTGCCAGCAGCGACGGACTAGCGGGGGGGCAGGGAGATACGCAGTATTTT. Based on the CDR3 plus reference TRBV9 and TRBJ2-3, the full variable domain is DSGVTQTPKHLITATGQRVTLRCSPRSGDLSVYWYQQSLDQGLQFLIQYYNGEERAKGNILERFSAQQFPDLHSELNLSSLELGDSALYFCASSDGLAGGQGDTQYFGPGTRLTVL.

This clone has only one observation. This chain uses TRBV2 with TRBJ1-4; tentatively, D is TRBD1 (5 bases). The CDR3 contains 14 residues. CDR1 and CDR2 from the germline V gene are SNHLY and FYNNEI. Trimming left V 6 bases short and J 5 bases short, with 13 bases between. CDR3 bases: TGTGCCAGCAGGATAACAGGAATCAATGAAAAACTGTTTTTT. Translation: CASRITGINEKLFF.

The gene calls are TRBV6-1 and TRBJ1-6; TRBD1 agrees at 9 bases. From germline, CDR1 is MNHNS and CDR2 SASEGT. Germline trimming cut 0 bases from V and 12 bases from J; bases unmatched to any gene: 6. The CDR3 runs to 15 residues. The CDR3: CASSEAGTGRQPLHF. The CDR3, as DNA: TGTGCCAGCAGTGAAGCAGGGACAGGGAGACAACCCCTCCACTTT.

J is TRBJ1-5 and V is TRBV19; D is perhaps TRBD1 (6 bases). CDR3 length: 13 amino acids. Germline V gene lookup returns CDR1 LNHDA and CDR2 SQIVND (reference sequence). V lost 10 bases and J lost 2, with 12 bases in between. For the CDR3, the DNA is TGTGCCACCATGAACAGGGGCAATCAGCCCCAGCATTTT. Protein: CATMNRGNQPQHF.

The rearrangement uses TRBV5-4 and TRBJ1-2; D gene unclear. CDR1 SGHNT and CDR2 YYREEE come from the germline V gene (reference sequence). The CDR3 has 15 residues. V shed 0 bases and J shed 0 bases, with 9 bases lying between them. The DNA for the CDR3 is TGTGCCAGCAGCTTGGGCGGAGCCACTAACTATGGCTACACCTTC. Amino acid sequence: CASSLGGATNYGYTF.

The chain recombines TRBV5-8 with TRBJ2-1; TRBD2 might be the D (5 bases). The CDR3 has 15 amino acids. Per germline, CDR1 SGHTS and CDR2 YDEGEE. Trimming took off 0 bases at V and 3 bases at J, with 10 bases between the two ends. CDR3 protein: CASSLGRRGYNEQFF. The CDR3 DNA follows: TGTGCCAGCAGCTTGGGTCGCCGGGGCTACAATGAGCAGTTCTTC.

The J gene is TRBJ2-7, the V gene TRBV6-5; no definite D call. Looked up from germline, CDR1 is MNHEY and CDR2 is SVGAGI. The V end lost 6 bases, the J end lost 1 base, and 10 bases lay between the germline ends. The CDR3 extends over 13 amino acids. The CDR3 region is CASSIALSYEQYF. The CDR3 region has the DNA TGTGCCAGCAGCATCGCTCTATCCTACGAGCAGTACTTC.

This clone was detected only a few times. The chain has TRBV5-1 and TRBJ1-2; 7 bases match TRBD1. The CDR3 is 14 amino acids. Germline V gene data show CDR1 as SGHRS and CDR2 as YFSETQ. J was trimmed by 7 bases and V by 1 base; bases with no gene match: 7. The CDR3 is CASSLTRQGGGYTF. In DNA, the CDR3 is TGCGCCAGCAGCTTGACCAGACAGGGCGGTGGCTACACCTTC.

The chain has TRBV7-9 and TRBJ1-2; TRBD1 might be the D (5 bases). The germline V and J ends were trimmed by 5 bases and 6 bases, with 13 bases remaining between them. Germline CDR1 and CDR2: SEHNR and FQNEAQ (reference sequence). The CDR3 sequence is 13 residues long. Here the CDR3 reads CASSPGGINGYTF. CDR3 coding DNA: TGTGCCAGCAGCCCCGGGGGGATCAATGGCTACACCTTC.

This sequence joins TRBV19 and TRBJ2-1; possibly TRBD1 for D (5 bases). Germline lookup yields CDR1 LNHDA and CDR2 SQIVND (reference sequence). The CDR3 runs to 15 residues. The V gene lost 7 bases and the J gene lost 6 bases, with 19 bases spanning the gap. The CDR3 bases are TGTGCCAGTACAAGGCTAGATGGGGCTGGCAATGAGCAGTTCTTC. Its protein is CASTRLDGAGNEQFF.

The chain couples TRBV25-1 to TRBJ1-6; 8 bases match TRBD1. The V and J ends lost 3 bases and 9 bases, in that order; junction bases with no gene match: 7. Germline CDR1 MGHDK, CDR2 SYGVNS. The CDR3 length is 15 residues. The CDR3 is CASSESRQGISPLHF. CDR3 nucleotide sequence: TGTGCCAGCAGTGAGTCAAGACAGGGGATTTCACCCCTCCACTTT.

The chain carries TRBV29-1 and TRBJ2-7; TRBD1 matches at 11 bases. The V segment lost 6 bases and the J segment 3 bases; nucleotides outside the gene matches: 7. CDR1 and CDR2 (germline): SQVTM, ANQGSEA. The CDR3 loop spans 14 amino acids. This chain's CDR3 is CSVTRGTGGYEQYF. As DNA, the CDR3 is TGCAGCGTCACGCGTGGGACAGGGGGCTACGAGCAGTACTTC.

This chain connects TRBV10-3 to TRBJ1-5, with D perhaps matching TRBD1 (5 bases). Per the germline V gene, CDR1 is ENHRY and CDR2 is SYGVKD. V was shortened by 3 bases and J by 5 bases, with 8 bases between the two germline ends. The length of the CDR3 is 13 residues. Written as DNA, the CDR3 is TGTGCCATCAGTGACACAGGAGATCAGCCCCAGCATTTT. Translated: CAISDTGDQPQHF.

The chain has TRBV10-3 and TRBJ2-7; tentatively, D is TRBD1 (6 bases). V shed 3 bases and J shed 4 bases, with 10 bases lying between them. CDR1 and CDR2 (germline): ENHRY, SYGVKD. The CDR3 spans 13 residues. The DNA for the CDR3 is TGTGCCATCAGTGACGGACAGAAATACGAGCAGTACTTC. Its protein product is CAISDGQKYEQYF.

The V gene is TRBV19, the J gene TRBJ1-2, with 8 nucleotides matching TRBD1. Unmatched junction bases numbered 6, after V lost 3 bases and J lost 3 bases. Germline values: CDR1 LNHDA, CDR2 SQIVND (reference sequence). This CDR3 region has 15 residues. CDR3 DNA: TGTGCCAGTAGTATGGGACAGGCCATGGACTATGGCTACACCTTC. It encodes CASSMGQAMDYGYTF.

This clone has more than one count but fewer than ten. The chain recombines TRBV19 with TRBJ2-7, with D maybe TRBD2 (5 bases). CDR1 and CDR2 (germline): LNHDA, SQIVND (reference sequence). This CDR3 is built from 16 residues. The V gene lost 3 bases and the J gene lost 2 bases, with 17 bases spanning the gap. The CDR3 coding sequence is TGTGCCAGTAGTATGTGGTCCAGAGACGGGGCCTACGAGCAGTACTTC. Translating gives CASSMWSRDGAYEQYF.

The chain employs TRBV2 and TRBJ2-3; 16 positions match TRBD2. The trim removed 7 bases at V and 5 bases at J, leaving 9 bases unmatched. This CDR3 contains 17 residues. The V gene's germline CDR1 is SNHLY and CDR2 FYNNEI. The CDR3 loop is CASTASGLAGGRDTQYF. The CDR3 bases are TGTGCCAGCACTGCTTCGGGACTAGCGGGGGGGCGAGATACGCAGTATTTT.

The chain joins TRBV5-1 to TRBJ2-7, with D possibly TRBD2 on 5 matching bases. CDR1 and CDR2 (germline): SGHRS, YFSETQ. Trimming removed 4 bases at V and 3 bases at J, with 11 bases between. This CDR3 has 13 amino acids. In nucleotides, the CDR3 is TGCGCCAGCAGCCGGGGTAGGAACTACGAGCAGTACTTC. It is translated as CASSRGRNYEQYF.

Note on this clone: The junction departs from germline at one end; a sequencing error may be responsible. The rearrangement links TRBV18 to TRBJ2-7; 7 bases agree with TRBD2. The germline CDR1 and CDR2 sequences are KGHSH and LQKENI. The CDR3 is 14 amino acids. This CDR3 is CASSSPGGSYEQYF. In DNA, the CDR3 is TGTGCCAGCTCATCACCGGGGGGATCCTACGAGCAGTACTTC.

V and J are TRBV7-9 and TRBJ1-1; D is unresolved. Between the trimmed V and J ends, which lost 6 bases and 2 bases, there was a span of 7 bases. The CDR3 consists of 12 residues. The V gene's germline CDR1 is SEHNR and CDR2 FQNEAQ (reference sequence). CDR3: CASRPTNTEAFF. CDR3 nucleotides: TGTGCCAGCAGACCGACTAACACTGAAGCTTTCTTT.

The chain is built from TRBV30 and TRBJ1-1; 8 nucleotides line up with TRBD1. The ends lost 2 bases at V and 0 bases at J; junction bases unmatched: 5. The CDR3 length is 15 residues. Germline CDR1 is GTSNPN and CDR2 is SVGIG (reference sequence). This CDR3 is CAWSFNRGVNTEAFF. CDR3 DNA: TGTGCCTGGAGTTTCAACAGGGGGGTGAACACTGAAGCTTTCTTT.

This clone was counted only a few times. This chain uses TRBV11-2 with TRBJ1-6, with TRBD1 as a possible D gene (6 bases). V was trimmed by 5 bases and J by 0 bases, leaving 14 bases between them. Germline loops: CDR1 SGHAT, CDR2 FQNNGV. This CDR3 contains 17 residues. DNA for the CDR3: TGTGCCAGCAGCGACATTCAGGGGAGCTCCTATAATTCACCCCTCCACTTT. It is translated as CASSDIQGSSYNSPLHF.

The V and J genes are TRBV3-1 (or the pseudogene TRBV3-2) and TRBJ2-7, with D perhaps TRBD2 (5 bases). Trimming took 0 bases from V and 1 from J, leaving 10 bases between them. CDR3 length: 15 residues. The germline CDR1 and CDR2 sequences are LGHDT and YNNKEL (reference sequence). The CDR3 protein is CASSQDLRDSYEQYF. The CDR3 DNA sequence: TGTGCCAGCAGCCAAGATCTGAGGGATTCCTACGAGCAGTACTTC.

This clone has only one observation. The V call is TRBV10-2, the J call TRBJ2-7, with 9 bases fitting TRBD1. With 10 bases clipped from V and 0 bases from J, the junction kept 7 bases outside the gene matches. The germline CDR1 and CDR2 sequences are WSHSY and SAAADI. CDR3 length equals 14 residues. In nucleotides, the CDR3 is TGCGCCACCGCAGGGACAGGGCCCTCCTACGAGCAGTACTTC. Its protein product is CATAGTGPSYEQYF.

The rearrangement uses TRBV5-5 and TRBJ1-2; TRBD1 matches 7 bases. The CDR3 is made up of 14 amino acids. Trimming cost V 5 bases and J 5 bases; bases outside gene matches: 9. CDR1 is SGHKS, CDR2 YYEKEE, per germline (reference sequence). CDR3 region: CASSFTGTEYGYTF. CDR3 coding DNA: TGTGCCAGCAGTTTTACCGGGACAGAATATGGCTACACCTTC.

The chain uses TRBV19 and TRBJ2-1, with 12 nucleotides matching TRBD2. The V gene's germline CDR1 is LNHDA and CDR2 SQIVND (reference sequence). Trimming at V came to 5 bases and at J to 9 bases, leaving 11 bases not matched to a gene. The CDR3 length is 16 residues. CDR3: CASSFLTSGGAGEQFF. DNA of the CDR3: TGTGCCAGTAGTTTCCTGACTAGCGGGGGTGCAGGTGAGCAGTTCTTC. Variable domain in full (rest from reference TRBV19 and TRBJ2-1): DGGITQSPKYLFRKEGQNVTLSCEQNLNHDAMYWYRQDPGQGLRLIYYSQIVNDFQKGDIAEGYSVSREKKESFPLTVTSAQKNPTAFYLCASSFLTSGGAGEQFFGPGTRLTVL.